Below, 2 T cell receptor beta chains from the same sample are listed, as sequenced in a study of T cell clonality in common variable immunodeficiency. Only in-frame clones appear in the TCRdb table, and some are missing; sequencing was by immunoSEQ multiplex PCR. The repertoire consists of just over 20,000 clones, none detected only once. Antigen specificity for these receptors is unknown. Study findings and constraints: Common variable immunodeficiency TCR beta sequences reportedly had fewer deletions and N-nucleotide insertions.

Material: peripheral blood mononuclear cells. These receptors all stem from a human donor with common variable immunodeficiency.

This clone has at least ten counts. Coverage ceases 3 residues before the CDR3 finishes, and the germline J gene fills in the end. The chain has TRBV5-1 and TRBJ1-6, with TRBD1 matching 7 bases. The CDR3 sequence is 15 residues long. The V and J ends lost 2 bases and 10 bases, in that order; junction bases with no gene match: 9. The germline V gene encodes CDR1 SGHRS and CDR2 YFSETQ. The CDR3 DNA, read in part, is TGCGCCAGCAGCTTCGCAGACAGGGATGGCTCACCC. Translation: CASSFADRDGSP. The entire CDR3 reads CASSFADRDGSPLHF. The full variable domain, with the rest looked up from reference TRBV5-1 and TRBJ1-6, is KAGVTQTPRYLIKTRGQQVTLSCSPISGHRSVSWYQQTPGQGLQFLFEYFSETQRNKGNFPGRFSGRQFSNSRSEMNVSTLELGDSALYLCASSFADRDGSPLHFGNGTRLTVT.

Ten or more counts support this clone. CDR3 DNA, as far as it was read: TGTGCCAGCAGCTTGAGTCCTAGGGGGAGCGGAGAGACC. Translating it yields CASSLSPRGSGET. The full CDR3 reads CASSLSPRGSGETQYF. The rearrangement links TRBV5-4 to TRBJ2-5; D might be TRBD1 (6 bases). The CDR3 end lies 3 residues beyond the end of the read and is filled in from the germline J gene. The CDR3 has 16 residues. CDR1 is SGHNT, CDR2 YYREEE, per germline (reference sequence). V was cut by 1 base and J by 4 bases, with 17 bases left in between.